Listed here are 6 T cell receptor beta chains from one sample, sequenced in a study of blood T cell repertoires in COVID-19. TCRdb's table, derived via immunoSEQ multiplex PCR, lists solely in-frame clones and lacks some. There are a few hundred thousand clones in the sample; more than 85% occur only once, and about 4% lies in the top ten. Sequencing was done on a sample of PBMCs or T cells enriched from blood (not recorded which). Receptor source: a woman aged 30 to 39 who had recovered from COVID-19.

The chain combines TRBV3-1 (or the pseudogene TRBV3-2) with TRBJ2-7; TRBD2 agrees at 8 bases. This CDR3 spans 15 amino acids. Trimming at V came to 1 base and at J to 7 bases, leaving 9 bases not matched to a gene. Looked up from germline, CDR1 is LGHDT and CDR2 is YNNKEL (reference sequence). CDR3 nucleotides: TGTGCCAGCAGCCAAGGTCAGCGGGAGATGGGGGAGCAGTACTTC. Translated: CASSQGQREMGEQYF.

V and J are TRBV2 and TRBJ1-2, with D tentatively TRBD1 (5 bases). The CDR3 runs 13 residues. V lost 5 bases to trimming and J lost 7 bases, with 14 bases between them. Germline assignment: CDR1 SNHLY and CDR2 FYNNEI. The CDR3: CASSFDGGGGYTF. CDR3 nucleotide sequence: TGTGCCAGCAGTTTCGACGGGGGAGGTGGCTACACCTTC. The variable domain in full, with the rest retrieved from reference TRBV2 and TRBJ1-2, is EPEVTQTPSHQVTQMGQEVILRCVPISNHLYFYWYRQILGQKVEFLVSFYNNEISEKSEIFDDQFSVERPDGSNFTLKIRSTKLEDSAMYFCASSFDGGGGYTFGSGTRLTVV.

The V and J genes are TRBV5-6 and TRBJ1-2, with D maybe TRBD1 (5 bases). Trimming cost V 1 base and J 4 bases, with 11 bases left between them. The CDR3 runs 14 residues. CDR1 and CDR2 (germline): SGHDT, YYEEEE. CDR3 DNA sequence: TGTGCCAGCAGCTTGAAGGGGTCCATCTATGGCTACACCTTC. It is translated as CASSLKGSIYGYTF.

This clone was observed a handful of times. CDR3 amino acids: CASSQAGGVGYGYTF. Here the CDR3 DNA reads TGCGCCAGCAGCCAAGCAGGGGGCGTTGGCTATGGCTACACCTTC. The chain combines TRBV4-3 with TRBJ1-2; 8 bases map to TRBD1. After removal of 1 base from V and 4 bases from J, the junction contained 5 bases not matched to a gene. Per the germline V gene, CDR1 is LGHNA and CDR2 is YSLEER. This CDR3 has 15 amino acids.

The chain has TRBV19 and TRBJ1-5; D uncertain. Trimming left V 3 bases short and J 6 bases short, with 15 bases between. The length of the CDR3 is 15 residues. The germline V gene encodes CDR1 LNHDA and CDR2 SQIVND (reference sequence). Here the CDR3 reads CASSMRAVRAQPQHF. CDR3 sequence (DNA): TGTGCCAGTAGTATGAGAGCCGTCCGAGCTCAGCCCCAGCATTTT.

The chain links TRBV7-2 to TRBJ2-3; TRBD2 matches 9 bases. The CDR3 has 18 residues. Germline V gene sequence: CDR1 SGHTA, CDR2 FQGNSA. J gave up 0 bases and V 5 bases, and 12 bases lay outside the gene matches. This CDR3 is CASSDVTSGLSSTDTQYF. The CDR3 DNA reads TGTGCCAGCAGCGATGTGACTAGCGGACTTTCTAGCACAGATACGCAGTATTTT.